This note documents a single TCR beta chain sequence. The data originate from a study of blood T cell repertoires in COVID-19. Sequencing was performed with immunoSEQ multiplex PCR; in TCRdb, only in-frame clones are kept and a portion is missing. This sample has 150,000 to 200,000 clones, with roughly nine tenths found just once. The CDR3 contains 16 residues. Germline V gene data show CDR1 as SGHRS and CDR2 as YFSETQ. V was pared by 0 bases and J by 2 bases, with 9 bases between. V is TRBV5-1 and J is TRBJ2-6; D is undetermined. The sample was peripheral blood. The origin of this receptor is a woman between 70 and 85 years old with acute or convalescent COVID-19. CDR3 coding DNA: TGCGCCAGCAGCTTGGGAGGCAAACCTGGGGCCAACGTCCTGACTTTC. Protein sequence: CASSLGGKPGANVLTF.